This entry features one T cell receptor beta chain sequence. Genomic DNA, the template, was used for profiling of the TCR beta VDJ and CDR3. TCRdb processed the reads anew with MiXCR; each CDR3 protein has one entry. The sample includes fewer than 150,000 distinct CDR3 sequences, 48% of them seen just once. This sample was taken from a study of CD8+CD57+ T cells in acquired aplastic anemia. This receptor was identified in a human donor in good health, serving as a control. Sequenced input: sorted CD4+, CD8+, or CD8+CD57+ T cells (not recorded which) from PBMCs.

CDR3 nucleotides: TGCAGCGTCCAGACCCTGGACGAGCAGTACTTC. Translating gives CSVQTLDEQYF. The rearrangement links TRBV29-1 to TRBJ2-7; D is unclear. CDR1 is SQVTM and CDR2 is ANQGSEA in the germline V gene. Trimming removed 6 bases from V and 5 bases from J, with 11 bases in between. The CDR3 has 11 residues.